Below, 23 T cell receptor beta chains from the same sample are listed, as sequenced in a study of post-analysis software for immune sequencing data. Overall study results and limits: Relative to controls, patients had five TRBV segments at higher frequency, with TRBV5-6, TRBV5-1 and TRBV20-1 among these.

Tagging with unique molecular identifiers was a feature of the TCR beta cDNA libraries. A single record per CDR3 protein comes from TCRdb applying MiXCR to the PCR reads. Altogether over 300,000 distinct CDR3 sequences are present, less than 40% being singletons, with the ten largest covering over 10%. Their target antigens are unknown. Sequences were obtained from blood. These receptors originate from a girl aged 10-17 years with multiple sclerosis.

The rearrangement joins TRBV24-1 to TRBJ1-5; no clear D. V lost 0 bases and J lost 11, with 16 bases in between. Germline-derived CDR1 and CDR2 are KGHDR and SFDVKD. This CDR3 has 15 residues. Here the CDR3 reads CATSDLQVYPGAQHF. The CDR3 nucleotides read TGTGCCACCAGTGATTTGCAGGTCTATCCGGGAGCCCAGCATTTT.

The gene calls are TRBV20-1 and TRBJ1-6; D perhaps matches TRBD1 (5 bases). Germline CDR1 reads DFQATT; CDR2 reads SNEGSKA (reference sequence). V shed 6 bases and J shed 6 bases, with 15 bases lying between them. This CDR3 has 14 residues. This CDR3 is CSAHPTVGNSPLHF. In nucleotides, the CDR3 is TGCAGTGCCCACCCGACAGTGGGTAATTCACCCCTCCACTTT.

This clonotype has only a few counts. This chain uses TRBV3-1 with TRBJ2-5, with D unresolved. The CDR3 is 16 amino acids. CDR1 and CDR2 (germline): LGHDT, YNNKEL (reference sequence). The V gene lost 0 bases and the J gene lost 3 bases, with 14 bases spanning the gap. CDR3 bases: TGTGCCAGCAGCCAAGAACCCCACCCGCGGAAAGAGACCCAGTACTTC. Its translation is CASSQEPHPRKETQYF.

The V and J genes are TRBV5-6 and TRBJ2-5; 11 bases are a match to TRBD2. CDR1 and CDR2 (germline): SGHDT, YYEEEE. The junction had 10 bases not matched to a gene; V was cut back by 1 base and J by 2 bases. This CDR3 has 18 amino acids. CDR3 sequence: CASSLKLAGAGLQETQYF. Here the CDR3 DNA reads TGTGCCAGCAGCTTGAAACTAGCGGGGGCTGGTCTTCAAGAGACCCAGTACTTC.

This sequence joins TRBV29-1 and TRBJ1-1; no reliable D call. Germline loops: CDR1 SQVTM, CDR2 ANQGSEA. V gave up 2 bases and J gave up 11 bases, with 18 bases separating them. There are 13 residues in the CDR3. CDR3: CSVERMYERGAFF. CDR3 bases: TGCAGCGTTGAAAGGATGTACGAACGAGGGGCTTTCTTT.

At least ten counts were recorded for this clonotype. This rearrangement joins TRBV12-3 or TRBV12-4 to TRBJ2-3, with D tentatively TRBD2 (6 bases). The CDR3 totals 16 residues. V lost 7 bases to trimming and J lost 3 bases, with 20 bases between them. The CDR3: CASTRLAGFGTDTQYF. In nucleotides, the CDR3 is TGTGCCAGCACCCGACTGGCGGGGTTTGGTACAGATACGCAGTATTTT.

This chain links TRBV12-3 or TRBV12-4 with TRBJ1-5; 8 bases line up with TRBD1. Trimming at V came to 5 bases and at J to 4 bases, leaving 4 bases not matched to a gene. The CDR3 spans 14 residues. The DNA of the CDR3 is TGTGCCAGCAGTGACAGGGGAAATAATCAGCCCCAGCATTTT. Its protein product is CASSDRGNNQPQHF.

The chain carries TRBV5-1 and TRBJ1-2; D perhaps matches TRBD1 (6 bases). Trimming stripped 4 bases from V and 1 base from J, with 14 bases between. Germline CDR1 SGHRS, CDR2 YFSETQ. This CDR3 region has 15 residues. CDR3 in amino acids: CASSVTGRFNYGYTF. CDR3 DNA sequence: TGCGCCAGCAGCGTAACAGGGAGGTTTAACTATGGCTACACCTTC. The variable domain in full, completed from reference TRBV5-1 and TRBJ1-2, reads KAGVTQTPRYLIKTRGQQVTLSCSPISGHRSVSWYQQTPGQGLQFLFEYFSETQRNKGNFPGRFSGRQFSNSRSEMNVSTLELGDSALYLCASSVTGRFNYGYTFGSGTRLTVV.

This clonotype was counted a few times. The V gene is TRBV20-1, the J gene TRBJ2-7, with D possibly TRBD1 on 6 matching bases. Germline values: CDR1 DFQATT, CDR2 SNEGSKA (reference sequence). The CDR3 loop spans 21 amino acids. Between the trimmed V and J ends, which lost 0 bases and 5 bases, there was a span of 35 bases. CDR3 bases: TGCAGTGCTAGAGATACCCGTGCCGAAGAGATGGGAAAACAGGGCCCGAACGAGCAGTACTTC. Amino acid sequence: CSARDTRAEEMGKQGPNEQYF.

This chain connects TRBV5-4 to TRBJ1-4; 8 nucleotides agree with TRBD1. The CDR3 runs to 15 residues. The trim removed 4 bases at V and 6 bases at J, leaving 8 bases unmatched. CDR1 and CDR2 (germline): SGHNT, YYREEE (reference sequence). The CDR3 region is CASSHNRGIDEKLFF. The CDR3 DNA is TGTGCCAGCAGCCACAACAGGGGGATCGATGAAAAACTGTTTTTT.

This clonotype was counted only a few times. The chain is built from TRBV6-5 and TRBJ1-1, with a tentative D call TRBD1 (5 bases). Trimming cost V 5 bases and J 3 bases, with 10 bases left between them. Germline V gives CDR1 MNHEY, CDR2 SVGAGI. The CDR3 sequence is 13 residues long. The CDR3 here is CASSTSGHTEAFF. CDR3 in DNA: TGTGCCAGCAGTACTTCAGGGCACACTGAAGCTTTCTTT.

This clonotype was observed at least ten times. The chain uses TRBV5-6 and TRBJ2-1, with TRBD2 as a possible D gene (5 bases). The CDR3 contains 15 residues. V was cut by 2 bases and J by 6 bases, with 15 bases left in between. Germline CDR1 reads SGHDT; CDR2 reads YYEEEE. CDR3: CASSFMVLVGNEQFF. The CDR3 DNA sequence: TGTGCCAGCAGCTTTATGGTACTAGTCGGCAATGAGCAGTTCTTC. The whole variable domain, filled in from reference TRBV5-6 and TRBJ2-1, reads DAGVTQSPTHLIKTRGQQVTLRCSPKSGHDTVSWYQQALGQGPQFIFQYYEEEERQRGNFPDRFSGHQFPNYSSELNVNALLLGDSALYLCASSFMVLVGNEQFFGPGTRLTVL.

This clonotype turned up a few times. The genes are TRBV5-1 and TRBJ2-2; the D gene could be TRBD1 or TRBD2 (6 bases each). V lost 4 bases and J 6 bases, leaving 16 bases between the germline ends. The CDR3 extends over 15 amino acids. The germline V gene has CDR1 SGHRS and CDR2 YFSETQ. The chain's CDR3 is CASSDPPGAPGELFF. The CDR3 coding sequence is TGCGCCAGCAGCGACCCTCCGGGGGCCCCCGGGGAGCTGTTTTTT.

In its sample, this clonotype was seen once. This chain joins TRBV5-1 and TRBJ1-6; D perhaps matches TRBD1 (5 bases). Germline loops: CDR1 SGHRS, CDR2 YFSETQ. The CDR3 has 14 amino acids. Trimming pared 0 bases from V and 8 bases from J, leaving 9 bases between. The CDR3: CASSLAGKDSPLHF. The CDR3 DNA reads as TGCGCCAGCAGCTTGGCAGGGAAGGATTCACCCCTCCACTTT.

The chain employs TRBV5-1 and TRBJ2-1, with D perhaps being TRBD1 or TRBD2 (5 bases each). The germline V gene encodes CDR1 SGHRS and CDR2 YFSETQ. This CDR3 comprises 16 residues. The germline V and J ends were trimmed by 0 bases and 2 bases, with 12 bases remaining between them. The CDR3 reads CASSLAGTGPYNEQFF. The CDR3 DNA reads as TGCGCCAGCAGCTTGGCCGGGACGGGTCCCTACAATGAGCAGTTCTTC.

V and J are TRBV18 and TRBJ2-7; D uncertain. Germline V gene data show CDR1 as KGHSH and CDR2 as LQKENI. This CDR3 is 14 amino acids long. Between the trimmed V and J ends, which lost 3 bases and 3 bases, there was a span of 12 bases. The CDR3 region is CASSPTTRFYEQYF. The CDR3 region has the DNA TGTGCCAGCTCACCTACGACAAGATTCTACGAGCAGTACTTC. The whole variable domain, filled in from reference TRBV18 and TRBJ2-7, reads NAGVMQNPRHLVRRRGQEARLRCSPMKGHSHVYWYRQLPEEGLKFMVYLQKENIIDESGMPKERFSAEFPKEGPSILRIQQVVRGDSAAYFCASSPTTRFYEQYFGPGTRLTVT.

This clonotype was found once. One end of the junction varies from germline; a read error may be responsible. V usage is TRBV15 and J usage is TRBJ2-7; D is undetermined. Germline V gives CDR1 LNHNV, CDR2 YYDKDF (reference sequence). The CDR3 extends over 16 amino acids. This CDR3 reads CTTSRDRLLSSYEQYF. In nucleotides, the CDR3 is TGTACCACCAGCAGAGACCGACTCCTGAGCTCCTACGAGCAGTACTTC.

The rearrangement uses TRBV20-1 and TRBJ1-4; TRBD1 matches 8 bases. The J segment lost 2 bases and the V segment lost 3 bases, leaving 11 bases of the junction unmatched. Germline V lookup: CDR1 DFQATT, CDR2 SNEGSKA (reference sequence). The CDR3 consists of 17 residues. The CDR3 loop is CSASIPDRAVTNEKLFF. The CDR3 DNA sequence: TGCAGTGCTAGCATACCGGACAGGGCTGTCACTAATGAAAAACTGTTTTTT.

V gene TRBV12-3 or TRBV12-4 combines with J gene TRBJ1-6; tentatively, D is TRBD1 (5 bases). V was cut by 3 bases and J by 7 bases, with 7 bases left in between. The CDR3 is 13 amino acids. The CDR3 is CASSFQGNSPLHF. CDR3 coding DNA: TGTGCCAGCAGTTTTCAGGGAAATTCACCCCTCCACTTT.

This chain links TRBV29-1 with TRBJ2-7, with unresolved D. The length of the CDR3 is 12 residues. Germline CDR1 and CDR2: SQVTM and ANQGSEA. V was pared by 5 bases and J by 7 bases, with 15 bases between. The CDR3 protein is CSVSRSYNEQYF. The CDR3 coding sequence is TGCAGCGTTTCGAGAAGTTACAATGAGCAGTACTTC.

This clonotype turned up a few times. The chain carries TRBV7-2 and TRBJ2-1, with 10 bases matching TRBD2. Germline V gene data show CDR1 as SGHTA and CDR2 as FQGNSA. V lost 2 bases, J lost 3 bases, and 7 bases stayed unmatched. CDR3 length: 17 residues. As DNA, the CDR3 is TGTGCCAGCAGCTTAATCGGACTAGCGGACTACTACAATGAGCAGTTCTTC. Amino acids: CASSLIGLADYYNEQFF.

This clonotype was seen a handful of times. The chain couples TRBV12-5 to TRBJ1-1; 8 nucleotides align to TRBD1. Germline V CDR1 and CDR2: LGHNT, FRNRAP. There are 15 residues in the CDR3. J was trimmed by 3 bases and V by 3 bases; bases with no gene match: 6. The CDR3 loop is CASGFTGGGHTEAFF. The CDR3 DNA sequence: TGTGCTAGTGGTTTTACAGGGGGGGGTCACACTGAAGCTTTCTTT.

This clonotype appeared once. The CDR3 coding sequence is TGCGCCAGCAGCCCCGAGGGGAGGACCTACTACAATGAGCAGTTCTTC. Translation gives CASSPEGRTYYNEQFF. This chain joins TRBV5-1 and TRBJ2-1; D possibly corresponds to TRBD2 (6 bases). CDR1 SGHRS and CDR2 YFSETQ come from the germline V gene. The germline V and J ends were trimmed by 4 bases and 3 bases, with 17 bases remaining between them. This CDR3 has 16 amino acids.